This TCR beta chain was retrieved from a study of CD8 T cells in Susac syndrome. The authors carried out high-throughput sequencing of TCR beta. They applied it to CD8+ and CD4+ T cells obtained from blood. Negative isolation yielded CD4+ and CD8+ T cells, and FACS enriched TEMRA cells. RNA amounts of roughly 0.5 to 1 ug underwent reverse transcription with random hexamers. The authors amplified TCR beta CDR3 across 54 Vbeta and 13 Jbeta using immunoSEQ multiplex PCR. TCRdb redid the calling of the immunoSEQ multiplex PCR reads with MiXCR, one entry per CDR3 protein. The sample includes tens of thousands of distinct CDR3 sequences, 96% of them seen just once. The CDR3 runs to 15 residues. Germline values: CDR1 MGHDK, CDR2 SYGVNS. Trimming removed 1 base from V and 1 base from J, with 10 bases in between.

The sequencing input was CD8+ T cells from PBMCs. This rearrangement joins TRBV25-1 to TRBJ1-1, with no clear D. This receptor was obtained from a human donor with Susac syndrome. This chain's CDR3 is CASSESSDRNTEAFF. The CDR3 DNA is TGTGCCAGCAGTGAATCCTCAGACCGGAACACTGAAGCTTTCTTT.